This record looks at one TCR beta chain sequence and its context. First-strand cDNA relied on TRAV- and TRBV-specific primers spanning alpha and beta chains. A constant-region primer paired with the V-primer adapter amplified TCRs over about 20 PCR cycles. TCRdb itself ran the reads through MiXCR, one entry per CDR3 protein. The sample yields roughly 36,000 distinct CDR3 sequences, roughly 31% seen once. Time point of the sample: before trial treatment. Each donor was administered nivolumab, ipilimumab, aspirin, low-dose cyclophosphamide and low-dose radiotherapy. Qualifying patients carried advanced solid tumors devoid of tumor-infiltrating lymphocytes. V lost 2 bases to trimming and J lost 0 bases, with 11 bases between them. The CDR3 spans 16 residues. The V gene's germline CDR1 is MDHEN and CDR2 SYDVKM. This specimen comes from a study of low-dose radiotherapy and immunotherapy resistance in tumors. Study-wide background: The study delivered 0.5 Gy per fraction every 2 weeks to Cohort 1, totaling 6.5 Gy.

Sequenced here: PBMCs, sampled before treatment. This receptor was identified in a male donor with gallbladder cancer. The rearrangement uses TRBV28 and TRBJ2-1; no reliable D call. This CDR3 reads CASSLAGVSSYNEQFF. The DNA of the CDR3 is TGTGCCAGCAGTTTAGCTGGGGTCAGCTCCTACAATGAGCAGTTCTTC.